The T cell receptor (beta chain) under discussion was sequenced for a study of T cell responses to AZD1222 COVID-19 vaccine (dated by TCRdb to the early 2020s). In terms of the full investigation: A total of about 230 trial participants underwent TCR sequencing, of whom 200 to 220 received two doses of AZD1222 and some 26 received two doses of the MenACWY control vaccine. Trial participants were enrolled by age into subgroups of 18-55, 56-69 and 70-plus years, and around 150, 29 and 61 TCR-sequenced participants, respectively, were included in these subgroups.

What the study reported, not specific to this receptor: A significant rise in spike-specific TCR breadth and depth was observed after two AZD1222 doses relative to day 0 and relative to MenACWY recipients. Conclusions about previously exposed vaccinees were limited because only a handful of AZD1222 recipients were SARS-CoV-2 seropositive at baseline. Most participants were white British and females outnumbered males, and the authors suggested that clonal diversity may have been underestimated. Reportedly, close to half of the unique spike-specific TCRs recognized epitopes lying outside the regions that are mutated in the B.1.351 and B.1.1.7 variants. No day 14 peak-response samples were available, so repertoires were characterized only after the peak T cell response. In the small 56-69-year group, the increase in depth fell short of significance, most likely because of low power. The vaccine-associated CD4 TCRs covered the entire spike protein, and the dominant responses fell in regions 160-218 and 743-854.

About this clone: Its antigen is still unknown. Within one base of it there is no much larger clone, and no base qualities were kept.

Taken from the germline V gene, the CDR1 and CDR2 loops are LGHNA and YNFKEQ. Spanning cysteine to phenylalanine, the CDR3 consists of 18 amino acids. Just CDR3 DNA is preserved here, 54 bases in frame from base 1. The junction shows trimming of 2 bases on V and 3 bases on J, and the gene matches do not reach 9 bases of it. In light of the paper, this sample's time point label describes: about 28 days (+/-7) after the second vaccine dose. Because spike-specific TCR depth and breadth did not differ between the two schedules, AZD1222 recipients who got a second dose at roughly 4 weeks were pooled with those who got a second dose at roughly 12 weeks. Samples from vaccinated people were obtained from the UK trials COV001 and COV002, which included a single-blind randomized controlled phase 2/3 trial of AZD1222 (ChAdOx1 nCoV-19) in healthy adults. Trial participant PBMC samples were collected at day 0 and day 28 after the second dose for TCRbeta chain sequencing.

The CDR3 regions of human TCRbeta chains were analyzed by immunosequencing. In the original analysis: Repertoire TCRs were matched against a reference library of SARS-CoV-2-specific TCRs generated with the MIRA antigen-specificity platform. Breadth was defined as the fraction of unique TCRs that were SARS-CoV-2-associated, and depth was defined as the fraction of total T cells that were SARS-CoV-2-associated. Using the MIRA data, each spike-specific TCR was assigned both to the spike region to which the TCR was reactive and to a CD4 or CD8 class. Log10-transformed breadth and depth values were compared by one-way ANOVA with Sidak's multiple comparisons tests. Entries here come from immuneACCESS through TCRdb and include only in-frame sequences with V and J called. Some clones fail to appear in such tables; in the studies checked, an unresolved V gene covers under half of the shortfall, and the cause of the remainder is unknown. V and J calls and clone size follow that table, whereas D and trimming were derived from the DNA. This sample is represented by 110,000 or so clones; about 91% of them were singletons. The ten most abundant clones make up around 6% of the sample.

The chain is assembled from TRBV4-2 and TRBJ2-1; 11 middle bases align to TRBD2. The receptor was derived from an adult who received the AZD1222 COVID-19 vaccine. Here the sequenced sample was peripheral blood, taken 28 days after the second AZD1222 dose. The CDR3: CASSQYGASGGIYNEQFF. The nucleotides are TGTGCCAGCAGCCAATACGGGGCTAGCGGGGGGATCTACAATGAGCAGTTCTTC.